What follows is one T cell receptor (beta chain) and its context. The target antigen is unknown. The sample comes from a study of T cell responses to AZD1222 COVID-19 vaccine. Points from the study as a whole: With two AZD1222 doses given, Spike-specific TCR breadth and depth both rose. Reports say nearly half of spike-specific TCRs go after unmutated variant regions. Recipients of AZD1222 seropositive at baseline numbered only 6 or 7.

Libraries were prepared by immunoSEQ multiplex PCR; TCRdb keeps only in-frame clonotypes and omits some of them. Here the sample spans tens of thousands of clones, under 95% being singletons. Per germline, CDR1 MNHEY and CDR2 SMNVEV (reference sequence). Trimming left V 6 bases short and J 7 bases short, with 19 bases between. The CDR3 has 15 amino acids. This chain joins TRBV27 and TRBJ1-5, with D possibly TRBD1 on 6 matching bases. The receptor was derived from an adult who received the AZD1222 COVID-19 vaccine. The material sequenced was peripheral blood, taken 28 days after the second AZD1222 dose. The CDR3 here is CASRESRQGTQPQHF. The CDR3 DNA reads TGTGCCAGCAGGGAAAGCCGTCAGGGGACACAGCCCCAGCATTTT.